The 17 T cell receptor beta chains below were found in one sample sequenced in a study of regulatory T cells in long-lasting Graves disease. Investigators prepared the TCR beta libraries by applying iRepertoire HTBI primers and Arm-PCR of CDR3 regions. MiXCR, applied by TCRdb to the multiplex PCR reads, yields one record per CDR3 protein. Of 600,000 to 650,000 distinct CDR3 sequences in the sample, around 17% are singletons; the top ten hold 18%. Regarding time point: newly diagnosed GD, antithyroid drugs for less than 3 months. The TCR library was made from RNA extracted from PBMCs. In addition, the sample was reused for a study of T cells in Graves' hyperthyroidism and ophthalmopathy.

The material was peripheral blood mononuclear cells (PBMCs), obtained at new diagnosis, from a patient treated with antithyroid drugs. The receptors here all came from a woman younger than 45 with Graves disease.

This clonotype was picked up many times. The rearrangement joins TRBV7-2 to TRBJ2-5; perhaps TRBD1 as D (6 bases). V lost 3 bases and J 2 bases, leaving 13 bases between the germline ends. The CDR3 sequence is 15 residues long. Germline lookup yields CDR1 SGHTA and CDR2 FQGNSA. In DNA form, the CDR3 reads TGTGCCAGCAGCTTCGATAGGGGGTGGCAAGAGACCCAGTACTTC. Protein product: CASSFDRGWQETQYF.

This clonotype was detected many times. Here the CDR3 reads CASSFVVGEQYF. CDR3 bases: TGTGCCAGCAGCTTTGTGGTAGGCGAGCAGTACTTC. This sequence joins TRBV11-2 and TRBJ2-7, with D hard to call. V was clipped by 3 bases and J by 6 bases, with 9 bases between them. CDR1 and CDR2 (germline): SGHAT, FQNNGV. This CDR3 has 12 residues.

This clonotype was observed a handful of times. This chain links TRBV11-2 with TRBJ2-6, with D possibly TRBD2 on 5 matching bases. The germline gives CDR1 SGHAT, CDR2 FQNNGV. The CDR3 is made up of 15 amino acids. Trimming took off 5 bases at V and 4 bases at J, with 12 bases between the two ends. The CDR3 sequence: CASSPPSGGANVLTF. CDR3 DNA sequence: TGTGCCAGCAGCCCCCCCAGCGGAGGGGCCAACGTCCTGACTTTC.

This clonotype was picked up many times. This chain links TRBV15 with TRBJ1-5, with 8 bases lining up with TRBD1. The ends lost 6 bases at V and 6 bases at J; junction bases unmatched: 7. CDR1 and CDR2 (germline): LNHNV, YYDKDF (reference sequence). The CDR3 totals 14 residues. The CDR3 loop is CATSRTGFAQPQHF. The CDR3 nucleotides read TGTGCCACCAGTCGGACAGGGTTCGCTCAGCCCCAGCATTTT. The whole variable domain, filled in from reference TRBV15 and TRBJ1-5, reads DAMVIQNPRYQVTQFGKPVTLSCSQTLNHNVMYWYQQKSSQAPKLLFHYYDKDFNNEADTPDNFQSRRPNTSFCFLDIRSPGLGDTAMYLCATSRTGFAQPQHFGDGTRLSIL.

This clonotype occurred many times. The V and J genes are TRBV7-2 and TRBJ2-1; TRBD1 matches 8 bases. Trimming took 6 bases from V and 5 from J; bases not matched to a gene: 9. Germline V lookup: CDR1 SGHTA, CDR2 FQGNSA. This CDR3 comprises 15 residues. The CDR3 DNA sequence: TGTGCCAGCAGTCCAGCCGGGACAGGTCACAATGAGCAGTTCTTC. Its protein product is CASSPAGTGHNEQFF.

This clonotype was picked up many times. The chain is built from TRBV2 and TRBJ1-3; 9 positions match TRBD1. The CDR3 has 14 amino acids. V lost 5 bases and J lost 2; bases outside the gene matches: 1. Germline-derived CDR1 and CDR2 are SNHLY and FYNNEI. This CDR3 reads CASSRDRAGNTIYF. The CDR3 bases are TGTGCCAGCAGTCGGGACAGGGCTGGAAACACCATATATTTT.

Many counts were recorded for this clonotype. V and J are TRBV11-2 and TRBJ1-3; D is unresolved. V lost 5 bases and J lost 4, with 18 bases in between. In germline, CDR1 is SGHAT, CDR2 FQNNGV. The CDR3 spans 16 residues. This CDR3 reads CASSPLARNAGNTIYF. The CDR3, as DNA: TGTGCCAGCAGCCCGCTCGCCCGAAACGCCGGAAACACCATATATTTT.

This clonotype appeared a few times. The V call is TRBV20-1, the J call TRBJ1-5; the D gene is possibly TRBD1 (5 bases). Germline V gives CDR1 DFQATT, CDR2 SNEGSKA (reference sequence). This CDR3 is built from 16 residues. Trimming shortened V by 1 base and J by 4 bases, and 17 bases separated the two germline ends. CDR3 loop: CSARGGRGGANQPQHF. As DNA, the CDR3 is TGCAGTGCTAGAGGTGGTCGGGGGGGAGCAAATCAGCCCCAGCATTTT.

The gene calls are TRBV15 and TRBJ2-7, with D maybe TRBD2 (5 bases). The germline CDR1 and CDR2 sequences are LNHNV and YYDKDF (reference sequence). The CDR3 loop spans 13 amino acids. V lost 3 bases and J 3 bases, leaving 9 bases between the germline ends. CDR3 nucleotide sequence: TGTGCCACCAGCAGGACTAAGGGCTACGAGCAGTACTTC. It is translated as CATSRTKGYEQYF.

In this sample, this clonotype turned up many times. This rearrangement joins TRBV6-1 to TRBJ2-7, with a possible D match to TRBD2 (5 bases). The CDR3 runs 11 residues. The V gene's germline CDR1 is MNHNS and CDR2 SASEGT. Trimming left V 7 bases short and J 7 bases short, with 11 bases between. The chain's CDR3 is CASTKTGEQYF. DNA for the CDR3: TGTGCCAGCACGAAAACGGGGGAGCAGTACTTC.

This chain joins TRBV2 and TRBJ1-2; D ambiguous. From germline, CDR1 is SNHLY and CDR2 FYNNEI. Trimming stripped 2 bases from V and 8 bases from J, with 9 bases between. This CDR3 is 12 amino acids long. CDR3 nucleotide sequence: TGTGCCAGCAGTGAAAACCTCGGAGGCTACACCTTC. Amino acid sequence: CASSENLGGYTF.

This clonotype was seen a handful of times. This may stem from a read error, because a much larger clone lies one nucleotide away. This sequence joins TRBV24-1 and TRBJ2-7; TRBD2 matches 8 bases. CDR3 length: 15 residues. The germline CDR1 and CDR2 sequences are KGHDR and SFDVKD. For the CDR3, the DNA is TGTGCCAGCGCCGGGACTAGTGTATCGTCCTGCGAGCAGTACTTC. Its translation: CASAGTSVSSCEQYF.

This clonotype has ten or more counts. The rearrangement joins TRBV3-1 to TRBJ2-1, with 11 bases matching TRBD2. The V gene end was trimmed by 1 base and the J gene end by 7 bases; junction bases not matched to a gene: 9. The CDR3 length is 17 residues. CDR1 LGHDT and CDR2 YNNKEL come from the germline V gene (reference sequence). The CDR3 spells CASSQGWGLAEPNEQFF. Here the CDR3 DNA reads TGTGCCAGCAGCCAAGGATGGGGACTAGCGGAACCGAATGAGCAGTTCTTC.

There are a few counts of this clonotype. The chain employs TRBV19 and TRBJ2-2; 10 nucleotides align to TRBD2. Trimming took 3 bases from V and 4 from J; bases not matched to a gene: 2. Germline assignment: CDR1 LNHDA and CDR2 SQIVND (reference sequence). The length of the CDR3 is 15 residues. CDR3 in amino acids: CASSIIAGGTGELFF. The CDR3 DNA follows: TGTGCCAGTAGTATTATAGCGGGAGGCACCGGGGAGCTGTTTTTT.

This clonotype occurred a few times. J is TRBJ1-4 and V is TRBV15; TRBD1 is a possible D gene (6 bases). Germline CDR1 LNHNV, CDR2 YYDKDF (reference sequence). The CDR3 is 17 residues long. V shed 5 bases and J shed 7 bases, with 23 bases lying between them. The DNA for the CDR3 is TGTGCCACCAGCTCATCCGGGACATATCGCCAAGGTGAAAAACTGTTTTTT. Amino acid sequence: CATSSSGTYRQGEKLFF.

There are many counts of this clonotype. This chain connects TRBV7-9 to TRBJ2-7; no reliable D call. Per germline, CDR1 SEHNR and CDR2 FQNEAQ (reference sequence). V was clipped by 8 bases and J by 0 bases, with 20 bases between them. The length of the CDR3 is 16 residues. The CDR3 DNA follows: TGTGCCAGCCCCCCTGCGGATAGCCAACCCTCCTACGAGCAGTACTTC. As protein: CASPPADSQPSYEQYF.

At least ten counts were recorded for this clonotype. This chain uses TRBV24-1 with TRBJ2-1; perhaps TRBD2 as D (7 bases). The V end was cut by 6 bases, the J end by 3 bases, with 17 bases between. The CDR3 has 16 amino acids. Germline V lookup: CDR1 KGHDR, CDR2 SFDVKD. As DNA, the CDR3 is TGTGCCACCAGTCAGATAGGGGGGGGCTACTACAATGAGCAGTTCTTC. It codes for CATSQIGGGYYNEQFF.